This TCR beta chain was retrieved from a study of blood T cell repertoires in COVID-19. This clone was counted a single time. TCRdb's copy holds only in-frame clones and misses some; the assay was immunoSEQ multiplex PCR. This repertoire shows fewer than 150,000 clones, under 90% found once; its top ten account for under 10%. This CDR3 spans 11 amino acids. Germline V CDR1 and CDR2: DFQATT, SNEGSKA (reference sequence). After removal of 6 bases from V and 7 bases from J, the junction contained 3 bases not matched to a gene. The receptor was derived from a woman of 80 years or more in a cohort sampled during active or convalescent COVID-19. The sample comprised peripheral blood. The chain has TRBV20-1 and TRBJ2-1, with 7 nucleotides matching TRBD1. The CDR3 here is CSASQGNEQFF. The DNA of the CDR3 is TGCAGTGCGTCACAGGGGAATGAGCAGTTCTTC.